Described below is a single T cell receptor beta chain sequence and its context. Antigen: not known. Investigators sought sequencing depths of between 1 in 200,000 and 1 in 1 million T cells. Assay: immunoSEQ multiplex PCR; the TCRdb copy retains only in-frame clones and omits some. This table holds 100,000 to 150,000 clones, approximately 83% found once. This specimen comes from a study of cytotoxic CD8 clonotypes in ibrutinib-treated CLL. Study information: Sequenced samples delivered averages of some 260,000 productive templates and tens of thousands of productive rearrangements. General observations from the study: T-cell clonality at baseline went above that of age-matched healthy donors and rose and fell with circulating CD8+ T-cell counts.

Investigators sourced 1.5 to 2 micrograms of genomic DNA from cryopreserved PBMCs for TCR beta libraries. Germline-derived CDR1 and CDR2 are MGHDK and SYGVNS. There are 14 residues in the CDR3. Deletions cut 7 bases from V and 7 bases from J, with 16 bases between. The rearrangement links TRBV25-1 to TRBJ1-4; D is perhaps TRBD1 (6 bases). This clonotype was obtained from a human donor with chronic lymphocytic leukemia. The sequenced sample was PBMCs, obtained after 24 months of ibrutinib treatment. CDR3 amino acids: CASTQRGGGEKLFF. The DNA of the CDR3 is TGTGCCAGCACCCAAAGGGGAGGGGGTGAAAAACTGTTTTTT.